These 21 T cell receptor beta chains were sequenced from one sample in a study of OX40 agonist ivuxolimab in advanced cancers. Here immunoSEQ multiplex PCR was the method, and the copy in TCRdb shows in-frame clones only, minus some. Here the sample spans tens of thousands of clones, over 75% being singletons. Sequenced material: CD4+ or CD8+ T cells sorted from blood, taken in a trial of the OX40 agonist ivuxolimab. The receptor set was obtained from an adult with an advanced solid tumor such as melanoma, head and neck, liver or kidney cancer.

The CDR3, as DNA: TGTGCCAGCAGCTTAAACCCGGGATCCTCTGGAAACACCATATATTTT. Its protein product is CASSLNPGSSGNTIYF. The V gene is TRBV11-3, the J gene TRBJ1-3; no clear D. Trimming stripped 2 bases from V and 0 bases from J, with 11 bases between. Germline V gene lookup returns CDR1 SGHNT and CDR2 YENEEA. The CDR3 is 16 residues long. Looking up the rest from reference TRBV11-3 and TRBJ1-3 gives the full variable domain: EAGVVQSPRYKIIEKKQPVAFWCNPISGHNTLYWYLQNLGQGPELLIRYENEEAVDDSQLPKDRFSAERLKGVDSTLKIQPAELGDSAVYLCASSLNPGSSGNTIYFGEGSWLTVV.

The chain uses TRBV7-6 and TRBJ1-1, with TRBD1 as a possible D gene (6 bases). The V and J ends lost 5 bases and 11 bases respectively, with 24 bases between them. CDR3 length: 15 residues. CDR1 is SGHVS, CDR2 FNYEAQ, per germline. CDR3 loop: CASSPLTGTSTGAFF. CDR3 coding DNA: TGTGCCAGCAGCCCCCTGACAGGCACCTCCACCGGGGCTTTCTTT.

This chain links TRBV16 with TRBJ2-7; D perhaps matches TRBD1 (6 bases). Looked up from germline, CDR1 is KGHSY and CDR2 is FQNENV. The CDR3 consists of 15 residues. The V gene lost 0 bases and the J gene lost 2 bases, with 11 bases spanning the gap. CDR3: CASSQSTGIPYEQYF. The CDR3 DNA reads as TGTGCCAGCAGCCAATCAACAGGGATCCCCTACGAGCAGTACTTC.

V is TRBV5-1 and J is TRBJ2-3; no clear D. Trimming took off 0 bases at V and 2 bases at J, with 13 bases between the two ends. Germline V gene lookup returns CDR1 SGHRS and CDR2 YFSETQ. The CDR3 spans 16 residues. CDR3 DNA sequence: TGCGCCAGCAGCTTGGTGGCTTCCCACTCCACAGATACGCAGTATTTT. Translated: CASSLVASHSTDTQYF.

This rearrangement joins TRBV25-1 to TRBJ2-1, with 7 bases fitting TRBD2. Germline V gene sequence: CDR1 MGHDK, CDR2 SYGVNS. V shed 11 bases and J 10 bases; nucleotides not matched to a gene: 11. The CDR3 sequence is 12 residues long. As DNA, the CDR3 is TGTGCCCGCCGGGGGGAGGGGTGGGAGCAGTTCTTC. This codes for CARRGEGWEQFF.

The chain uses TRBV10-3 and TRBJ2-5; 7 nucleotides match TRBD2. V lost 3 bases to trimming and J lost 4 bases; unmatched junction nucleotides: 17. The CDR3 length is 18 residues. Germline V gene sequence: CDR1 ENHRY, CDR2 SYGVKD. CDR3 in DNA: TGTGCCATCAGTGACCAGAACGGGAGGAGGGGTTGGGTAGAGACCCAGTACTTC. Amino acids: CAISDQNGRRGWVETQYF.

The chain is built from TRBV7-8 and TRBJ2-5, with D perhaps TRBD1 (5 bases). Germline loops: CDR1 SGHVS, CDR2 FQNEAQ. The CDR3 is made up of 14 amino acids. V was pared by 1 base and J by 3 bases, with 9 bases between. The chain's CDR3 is CASSLGQGEETQYF. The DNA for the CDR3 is TGTGCCAGCAGCTTAGGCCAGGGCGAAGAGACCCAGTACTTC.

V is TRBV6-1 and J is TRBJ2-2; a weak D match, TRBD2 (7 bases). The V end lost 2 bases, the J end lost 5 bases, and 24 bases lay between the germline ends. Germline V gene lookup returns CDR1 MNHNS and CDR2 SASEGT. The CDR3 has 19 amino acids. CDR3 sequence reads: CASSERRGGKGWLTGELFF. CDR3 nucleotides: TGTGCCAGCAGTGAAAGAAGGGGGGGAAAGGGTTGGCTTACCGGGGAGCTGTTTTTT.

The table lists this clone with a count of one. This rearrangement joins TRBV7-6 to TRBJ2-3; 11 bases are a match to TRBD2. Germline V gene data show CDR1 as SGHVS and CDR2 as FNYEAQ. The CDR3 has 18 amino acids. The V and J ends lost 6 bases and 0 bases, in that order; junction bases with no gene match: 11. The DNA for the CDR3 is TGTGCCAGCAGTCTCGGGAGGACTAGCGGGCCTAGCACAGATACGCAGTATTTT. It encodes CASSLGRTSGPSTDTQYF.

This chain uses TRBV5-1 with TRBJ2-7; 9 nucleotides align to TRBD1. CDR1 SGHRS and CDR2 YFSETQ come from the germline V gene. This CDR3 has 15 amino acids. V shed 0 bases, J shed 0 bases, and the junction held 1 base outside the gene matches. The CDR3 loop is CASSLGQGVSYEQYF. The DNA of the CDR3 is TGCGCCAGCAGCTTGGGACAGGGGGTCTCCTACGAGCAGTACTTC.

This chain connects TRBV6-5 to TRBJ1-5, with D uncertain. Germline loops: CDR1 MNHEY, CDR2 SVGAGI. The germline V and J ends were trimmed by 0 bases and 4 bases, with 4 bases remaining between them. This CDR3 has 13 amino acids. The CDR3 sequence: CASSYSRNQPQHF. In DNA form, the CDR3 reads TGTGCCAGCAGTTACTCGAGGAATCAGCCCCAGCATTTT.

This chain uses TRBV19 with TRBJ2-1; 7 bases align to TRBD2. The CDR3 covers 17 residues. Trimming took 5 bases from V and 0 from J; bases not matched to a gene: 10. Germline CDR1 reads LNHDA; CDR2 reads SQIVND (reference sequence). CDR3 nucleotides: TGTGCCAGTAGTGATCTGACTAGCCGCCTCTCCTACAATGAGCAGTTCTTC. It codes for CASSDLTSRLSYNEQFF.

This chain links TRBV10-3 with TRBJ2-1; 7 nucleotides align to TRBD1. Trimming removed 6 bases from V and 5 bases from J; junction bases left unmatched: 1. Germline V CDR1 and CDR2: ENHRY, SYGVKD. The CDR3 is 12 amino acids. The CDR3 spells CAIRGQDNEQFF. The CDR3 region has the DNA TGTGCCATCAGAGGACAGGACAATGAGCAGTTCTTC.

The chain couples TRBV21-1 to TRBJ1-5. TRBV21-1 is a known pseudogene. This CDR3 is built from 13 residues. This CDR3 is CASSNGAYQPQHF. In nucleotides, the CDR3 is TGTGCCAGCAGCAACGGGGCCTATCAGCCCCAGCATTTT.

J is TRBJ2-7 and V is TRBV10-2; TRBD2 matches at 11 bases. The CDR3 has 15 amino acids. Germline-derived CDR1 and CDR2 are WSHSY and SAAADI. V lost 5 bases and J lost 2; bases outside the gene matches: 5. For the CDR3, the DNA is TGCGCCAGCAGTACTAGCGGGAGCGTCCCCTACGAGCAGTACTTC. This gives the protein CASSTSGSVPYEQYF.

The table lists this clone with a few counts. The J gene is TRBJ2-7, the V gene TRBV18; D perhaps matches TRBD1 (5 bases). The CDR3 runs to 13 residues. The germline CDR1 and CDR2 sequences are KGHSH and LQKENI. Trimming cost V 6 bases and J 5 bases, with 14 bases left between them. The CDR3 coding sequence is TGTGCCAGCTCCGTAAGGGGCCAAGACGAGCAGTACTTC. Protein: CASSVRGQDEQYF.

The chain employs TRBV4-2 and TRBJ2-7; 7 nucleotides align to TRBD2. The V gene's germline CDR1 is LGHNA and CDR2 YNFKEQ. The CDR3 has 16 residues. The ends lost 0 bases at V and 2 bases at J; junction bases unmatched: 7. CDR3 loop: CASSQDLTSATYEQYF. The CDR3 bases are TGTGCCAGCAGCCAAGATCTCACTAGCGCAACCTACGAGCAGTACTTC.

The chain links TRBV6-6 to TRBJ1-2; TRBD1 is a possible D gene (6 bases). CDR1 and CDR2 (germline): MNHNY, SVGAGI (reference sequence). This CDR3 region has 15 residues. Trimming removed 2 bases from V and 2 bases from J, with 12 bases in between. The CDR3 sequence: CASSYAGGGNYGYTF. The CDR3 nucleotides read TGTGCCAGCAGTTACGCCGGAGGGGGGAACTATGGCTACACCTTC.

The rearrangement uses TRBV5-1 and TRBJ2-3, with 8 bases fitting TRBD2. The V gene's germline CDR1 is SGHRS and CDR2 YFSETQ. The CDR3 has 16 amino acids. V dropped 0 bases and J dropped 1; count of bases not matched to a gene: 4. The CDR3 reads CASSLGSSGGTDTQYF. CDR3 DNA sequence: TGCGCCAGCAGCTTGGGTAGTAGCGGGGGCACAGATACGCAGTATTTT. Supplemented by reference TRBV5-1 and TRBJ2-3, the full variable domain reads KAGVTQTPRYLIKTRGQQVTLSCSPISGHRSVSWYQQTPGQGLQFLFEYFSETQRNKGNFPGRFSGRQFSNSRSEMNVSTLELGDSALYLCASSLGSSGGTDTQYFGPGTRLTVL.

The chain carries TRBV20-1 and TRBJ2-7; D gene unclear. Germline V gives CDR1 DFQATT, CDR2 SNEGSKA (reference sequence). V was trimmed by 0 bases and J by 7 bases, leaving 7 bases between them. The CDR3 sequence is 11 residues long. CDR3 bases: TGCAGTGCTAGAGATTTCGGGGAGCAGTACTTC. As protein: CSARDFGEQYF.

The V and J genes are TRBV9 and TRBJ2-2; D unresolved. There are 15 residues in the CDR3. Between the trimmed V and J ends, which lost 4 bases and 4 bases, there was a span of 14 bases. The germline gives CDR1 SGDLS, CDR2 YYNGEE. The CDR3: CASSSLLGSTGELFF. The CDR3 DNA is TGTGCCAGCAGCTCTCTACTGGGATCCACCGGGGAGCTGTTTTTT.